The rows below give T cell receptor beta chains drawn from one sample of a study of shared clonotypes between healthy human individuals. Measured with immunoSEQ multiplex PCR; TCRdb has only the in-frame clones, and not every one. The sample holds 550,000 to 700,000 clones, 73% seen once. Sequencing input: memory CD4+ T cells sorted from blood. The receptors shown here come from a woman aged 30 to 39 in good health. CDR3s include the opening cysteine and the closing phenylalanine or tryptophan. Each record gives: D gene, V gene, J gene, clone size, CDR3 protein, CDR3 DNA. The D gene is left open where the match is weak. Expanded clones are given a class, and other clones once, few, many or no size at all.

TRBD1	TRBV6-5	TRBJ1-2	-	CASSYPRAGGWGYTF	TGTGCCAGCAGTTACCCGAGGGCAGGGGGCTGGGGCTACACCTTC
TRBD2	TRBV7-2	TRBJ2-1	-	CASSSGTSGEQFF	TGTGCCAGCAGCTCCGGGACTAGCGGTGAGCAGTTCTTC
-	TRBV7-9	TRBJ2-5	-	CASSLQGILETQYF	TGTGCCAGCAGCCTACAGGGCATCCTCGAGACCCAGTACTTC
-	TRBV29-1	TRBJ2-4	once	CSVVRVGAKNIQYF	TGCAGCGTTGTTCGGGTAGGAGCCAAAAACATTCAGTACTTC
-	TRBV7-8	TRBJ2-2	-	CASSLGGRGELFF	TGTGCCAGCAGCTTAGGCGGACGTGGGGAGCTGTTTTTT
TRBD1	TRBV7-9	TRBJ1-5	-	CASSAGTGVSQPQHF	TGTGCCAGCAGTGCGGGGACAGGGGTTAGTCAGCCCCAGCATTTT
TRBD1	TRBV7-3	TRBJ2-1	few	CASSLDRVGEQFF	TGTGCCAGCAGCCTAGACAGGGTGGGTGAGCAGTTCTTC
-	TRBV28	TRBJ2-2	-	CASSLHTSGTGELFF	TGTGCCAGCAGTTTACACACCTCAGGCACCGGGGAGCTGTTTTTT
-	TRBV18	TRBJ1-4	-	CASSRGADEKLFF	TGTGCCAGCTCACGAGGGGCGGACGAAAAACTGTTTTTT
-	TRBV6-4	TRBJ1-3	-	CASSDYPQLSSGNTIYF	TGTGCCAGCAGTGACTACCCCCAGTTGAGCTCTGGAAACACCATATATTTT
-	TRBV28	TRBJ1-1	-	CATQSFWTGRMNTEAFF	TGTGCCACCCAAAGCTTCTGGACGGGACGGATGAACACTGAAGCTTTCTTT
-	TRBV30	TRBJ2-5	-	CAWSRGEQETQYF	TGTGCCTGGAGTAGGGGGGAACAAGAGACCCAGTACTTC
-	TRBV28	TRBJ1-2	once	CASSSRTANYGYTF	TGTGCCAGCAGTTCCCGGACGGCTAACTATGGCTACACCTTC
-	TRBV19	TRBJ2-6	-	CASSGQRSSGANVLTF	TGTGCCAGTAGCGGACAGCGCAGCTCTGGGGCCAACGTCCTGACTTTC
TRBD2	TRBV2	TRBJ2-2	many	CASQKRLAPIDTGELFF	TGTGCCAGCCAAAAAAGACTAGCGCCCATCGACACCGGGGAGCTGTTTTTT
-	TRBV6-6	TRBJ1-5	-	CASSGQLNSNQPQHF	TGTGCCAGCAGTGGACAGCTAAATAGCAATCAGCCCCAGCATTTT
-	TRBV11-2	TRBJ2-1	-	CASSFYGELSYNEQFF	TGTGCCAGCAGCTTCTATGGGGAGTTGTCCTACAATGAGCAGTTCTTC